The sequence of this TCR beta chain was determined in a study of regulatory T cells in long-lasting Graves disease. Study-level results: Persistent disease was associated with favored TRBV28 usage and with favored use of TRBJ1-2 and TRBJ2-5.

This clonotype was seen ten or more times. What it recognizes is unknown. The time point is: newly diagnosed GD, antithyroid drugs for less than 3 months. RNA from PBMCs was the source of the TCR library. The germline CDR1 and CDR2 sequences are LNHDA and SQIVND (reference sequence). There are 14 residues in the CDR3. Germline trimming cut 9 bases from V and 2 bases from J; bases unmatched to any gene: 8. CDR3-region Arm-PCR and iRepertoire HTBI primers produced the TCR beta libraries. Each CDR3 protein is one row after TCRdb ran MiXCR on the multiplex PCR reads. The sample contains under 300,000 distinct CDR3 sequences, around 20% of which appear only once.

The chain carries TRBV19 and TRBJ1-1, with 8 bases aligning to TRBD1. This sequence originates from a female donor with Graves disease. The source material was peripheral blood mononuclear cells (PBMCs), sampled at new diagnosis, from a patient treated with antithyroid drugs. CDR3 DNA: TGTGCCAGCAGCGACAGGGGACCCAACACTGAAGCTTTCTTT. Its translation: CASSDRGPNTEAFF.